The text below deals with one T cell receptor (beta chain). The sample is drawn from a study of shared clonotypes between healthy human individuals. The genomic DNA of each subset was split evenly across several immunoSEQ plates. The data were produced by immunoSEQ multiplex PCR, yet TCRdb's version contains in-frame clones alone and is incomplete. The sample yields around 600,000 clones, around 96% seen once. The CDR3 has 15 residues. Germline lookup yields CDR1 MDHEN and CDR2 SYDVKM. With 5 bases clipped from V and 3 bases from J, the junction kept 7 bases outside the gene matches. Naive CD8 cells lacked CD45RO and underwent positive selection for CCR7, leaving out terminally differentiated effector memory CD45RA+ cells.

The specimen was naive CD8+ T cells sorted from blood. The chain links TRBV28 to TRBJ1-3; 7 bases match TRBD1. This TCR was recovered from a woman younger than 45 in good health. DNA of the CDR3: TGTGCCAGCAGTCCGACAGGGATCGGTGGAAACACCATATATTTT. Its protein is CASSPTGIGGNTIYF.